This TCR beta chain derives from a study of shared T cell receptors in the human thymus. The repertoire was sequenced with immunoSEQ multiplex PCR; TCRdb's copy has only in-frame clones and lacks some. The data hold around 730,000 clones, with 70% to 90% observed a single time. The sample holds one count of this clone. CDR3 length: 19 residues. Trimming took 0 bases from V and 7 from J; bases not matched to a gene: 12. In addition, the sample was reused for a study of human thymus T cells. From that paper: Thymus tissue was removed during corrective cardiac surgery. Thymic repertoires overlap heavily among unrelated individuals, related research has reported.

Sequenced: thymocytes. This TCR came from a girl younger than two with a congenital heart defect. The rearrangement links TRBV23-1 to TRBJ1-6, with TRBD1 matching over 10 bases. TRBV23-1 is identified as an open reading frame with a role that is uncertain. CDR3 region: CASSQSLDRGPGKNSPLHF. The CDR3 bases are TGCGCCAGCAGTCAATCGCTCGACAGGGGGCCCGGTAAAAATTCACCCCTCCACTTT.